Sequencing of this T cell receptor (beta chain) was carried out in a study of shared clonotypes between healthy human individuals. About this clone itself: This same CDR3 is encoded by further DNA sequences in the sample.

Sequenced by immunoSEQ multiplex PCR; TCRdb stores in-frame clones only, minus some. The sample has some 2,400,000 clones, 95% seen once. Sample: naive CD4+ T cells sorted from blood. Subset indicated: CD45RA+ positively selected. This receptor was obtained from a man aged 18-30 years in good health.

This chain's CDR3 is CASSPTGGSTDTQYF. Written as DNA, the CDR3 is TGTGCCAGCTCACCAACAGGGGGTAGCACAGATACGCAGTATTTT. This rearrangement joins TRBV18 to TRBJ2-3; 8 bases are shared with TRBD1. Germline values: CDR1 KGHSH, CDR2 LQKENI. The V and J ends lost 2 bases and 0 bases, in that order; junction bases with no gene match: 1. CDR3 length: 15 amino acids.